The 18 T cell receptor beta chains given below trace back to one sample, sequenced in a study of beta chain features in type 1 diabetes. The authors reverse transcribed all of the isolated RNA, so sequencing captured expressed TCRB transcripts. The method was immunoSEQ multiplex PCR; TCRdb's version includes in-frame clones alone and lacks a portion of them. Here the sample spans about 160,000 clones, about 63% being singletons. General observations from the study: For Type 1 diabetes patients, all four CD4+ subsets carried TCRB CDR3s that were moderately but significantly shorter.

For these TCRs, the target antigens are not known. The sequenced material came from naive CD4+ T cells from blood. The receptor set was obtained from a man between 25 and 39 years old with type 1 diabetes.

The CDR3: CASVLSGGPGNEQFF. The CDR3 DNA is TGTGCCAGCGTCCTTTCCGGGGGCCCCGGCAATGAGCAGTTCTTC. V usage is TRBV7-9 and J usage is TRBJ2-1, with D tentatively TRBD1 or TRBD2 (6 bases each). This CDR3 has 15 amino acids. CDR1 SEHNR and CDR2 FQNEAQ come from the germline V gene (reference sequence). V was trimmed by 8 bases and J by 6 bases, leaving 20 bases between them.

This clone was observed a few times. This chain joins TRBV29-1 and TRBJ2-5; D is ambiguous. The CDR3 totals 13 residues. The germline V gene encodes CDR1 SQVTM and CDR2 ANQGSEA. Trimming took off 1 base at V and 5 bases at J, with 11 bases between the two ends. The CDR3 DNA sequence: TGCAGCGTTGAAGCTTCTGACGGGGAGACCCAGTACTTC. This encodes CSVEASDGETQYF.

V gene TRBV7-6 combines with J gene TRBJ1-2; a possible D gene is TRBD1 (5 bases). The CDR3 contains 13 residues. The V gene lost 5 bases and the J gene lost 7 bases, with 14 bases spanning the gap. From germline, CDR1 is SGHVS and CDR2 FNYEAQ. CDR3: CASSLDGARGYTF. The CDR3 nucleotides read TGTGCCAGCAGCCTAGATGGGGCTCGTGGCTACACCTTC.

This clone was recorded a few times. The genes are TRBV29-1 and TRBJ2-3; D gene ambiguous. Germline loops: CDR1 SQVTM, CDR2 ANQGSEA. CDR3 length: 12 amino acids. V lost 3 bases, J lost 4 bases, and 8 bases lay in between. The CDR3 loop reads CSVDSPADTQYF. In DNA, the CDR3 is TGCAGCGTTGATTCGCCCGCAGATACGCAGTATTTT.

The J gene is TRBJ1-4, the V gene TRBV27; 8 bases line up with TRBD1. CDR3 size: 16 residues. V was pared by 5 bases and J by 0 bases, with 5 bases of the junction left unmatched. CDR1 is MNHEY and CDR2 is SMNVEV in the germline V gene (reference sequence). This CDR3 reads CASSRAQGATNEKLFF. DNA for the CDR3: TGTGCCAGCAGTCGGGCACAGGGGGCAACTAATGAAAAACTGTTTTTT. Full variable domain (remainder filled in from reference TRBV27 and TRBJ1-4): EAQVTQNPRYLITVTGKKLTVTCSQNMNHEYMSWYRQDPGLGLRQIYYSMNVEVTDKGDVPEGYKVSRKEKRNFPLILESPSPNQTSLYFCASSRAQGATNEKLFFGSGTQLSVL.

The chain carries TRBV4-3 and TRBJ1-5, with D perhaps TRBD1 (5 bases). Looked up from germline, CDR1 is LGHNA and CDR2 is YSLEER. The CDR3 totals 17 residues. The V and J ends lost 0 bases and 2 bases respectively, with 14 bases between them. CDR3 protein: CASSQEPAGGGNQPQHF. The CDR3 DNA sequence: TGCGCCAGCAGCCAAGAACCGGCCGGAGGGGGCAATCAGCCCCAGCATTTT.

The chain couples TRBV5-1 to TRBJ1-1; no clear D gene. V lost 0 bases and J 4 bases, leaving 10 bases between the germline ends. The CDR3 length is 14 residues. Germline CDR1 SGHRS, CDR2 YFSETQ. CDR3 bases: TGCGCCAGCAGCTTGGCGGAACGGGCCACTGAAGCTTTCTTT. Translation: CASSLAERATEAFF.

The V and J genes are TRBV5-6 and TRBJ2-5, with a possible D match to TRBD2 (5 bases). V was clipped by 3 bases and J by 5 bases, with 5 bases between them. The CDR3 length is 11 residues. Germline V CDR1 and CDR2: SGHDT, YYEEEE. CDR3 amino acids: CASSSGETQYF. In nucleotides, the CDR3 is TGTGCCAGCAGCTCGGGGGAGACCCAGTACTTC.

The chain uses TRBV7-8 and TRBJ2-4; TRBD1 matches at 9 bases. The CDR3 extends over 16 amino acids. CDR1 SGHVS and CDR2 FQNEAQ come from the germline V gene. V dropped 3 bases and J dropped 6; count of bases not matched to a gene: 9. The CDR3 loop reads CASSLMRQGERNIQYF. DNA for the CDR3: TGTGCCAGCAGCTTGATGAGACAGGGGGAACGAAACATTCAGTACTTC.

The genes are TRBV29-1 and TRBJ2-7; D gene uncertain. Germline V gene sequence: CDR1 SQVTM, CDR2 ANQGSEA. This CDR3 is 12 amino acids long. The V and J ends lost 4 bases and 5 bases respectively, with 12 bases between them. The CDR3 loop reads CSVASFPHEQYF. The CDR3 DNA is TGCAGCGTTGCGTCTTTCCCCCACGAGCAGTACTTC.

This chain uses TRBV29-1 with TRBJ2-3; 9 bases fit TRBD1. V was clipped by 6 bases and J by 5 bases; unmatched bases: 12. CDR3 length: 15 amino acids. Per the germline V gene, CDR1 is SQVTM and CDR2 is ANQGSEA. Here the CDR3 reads CSVGDYRGHGDTQYF. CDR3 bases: TGCAGCGTGGGAGATTACAGGGGGCATGGAGATACGCAGTATTTT.

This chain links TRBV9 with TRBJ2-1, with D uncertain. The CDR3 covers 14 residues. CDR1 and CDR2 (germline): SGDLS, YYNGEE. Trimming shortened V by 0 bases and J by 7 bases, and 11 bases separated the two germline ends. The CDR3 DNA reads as TGTGCCAGCAGCGTAGGTCGCGTGGGGAATGAGCAGTTCTTC. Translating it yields CASSVGRVGNEQFF.

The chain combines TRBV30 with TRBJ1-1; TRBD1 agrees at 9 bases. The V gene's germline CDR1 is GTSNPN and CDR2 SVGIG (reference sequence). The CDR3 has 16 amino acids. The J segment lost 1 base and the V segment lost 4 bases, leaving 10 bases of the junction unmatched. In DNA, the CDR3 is TGTGCCTGGATCTCACCTTCGACAGGGGGGAACACTGAAGCTTTCTTT. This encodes CAWISPSTGGNTEAFF.

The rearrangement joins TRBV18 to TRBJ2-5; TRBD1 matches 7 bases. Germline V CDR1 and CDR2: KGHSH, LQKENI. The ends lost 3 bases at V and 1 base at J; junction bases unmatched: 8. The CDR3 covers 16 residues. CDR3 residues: CASSPGTAHRQETQYF. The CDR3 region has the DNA TGTGCCAGCTCACCTGGGACAGCTCACCGCCAAGAGACCCAGTACTTC.

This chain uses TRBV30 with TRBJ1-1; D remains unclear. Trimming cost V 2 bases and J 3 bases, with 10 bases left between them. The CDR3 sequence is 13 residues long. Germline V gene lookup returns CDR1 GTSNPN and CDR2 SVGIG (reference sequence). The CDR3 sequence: CAWSRAAYTEAFF. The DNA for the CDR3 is TGTGCCTGGAGTAGAGCGGCATACACTGAAGCTTTCTTT.

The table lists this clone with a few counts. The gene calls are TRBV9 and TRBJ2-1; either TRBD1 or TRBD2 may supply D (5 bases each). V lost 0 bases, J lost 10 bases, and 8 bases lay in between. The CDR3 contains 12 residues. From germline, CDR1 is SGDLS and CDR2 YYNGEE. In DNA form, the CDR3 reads TGTGCCAGCAGCGTAGTCGGGGACGAGCAGTTCTTC. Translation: CASSVVGDEQFF.

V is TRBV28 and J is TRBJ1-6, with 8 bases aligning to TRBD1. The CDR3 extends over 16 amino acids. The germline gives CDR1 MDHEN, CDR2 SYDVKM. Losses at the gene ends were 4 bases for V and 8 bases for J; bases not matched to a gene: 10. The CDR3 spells CASSSQDRARHSPLHF. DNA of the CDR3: TGTGCCAGCAGTTCCCAGGACAGGGCTCGTCATTCACCCCTCCACTTT.

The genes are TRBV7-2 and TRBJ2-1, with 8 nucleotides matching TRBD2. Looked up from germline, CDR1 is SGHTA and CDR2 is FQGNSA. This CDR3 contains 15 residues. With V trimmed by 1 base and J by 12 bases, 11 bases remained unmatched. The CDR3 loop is CASSLGRSQAGVQFF. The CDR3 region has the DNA TGTGCCAGCAGCTTAGGACGGTCCCAAGCGGGGGTGCAGTTCTTC. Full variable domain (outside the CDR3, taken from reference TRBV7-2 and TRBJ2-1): GAGVSQSPSNKVTEKGKDVELRCDPISGHTALYWYRQSLGQGLEFLIYFQGNSAPDKSGLPSDRFSAERTGGSVSTLTIQRTQQEDSAVYLCASSLGRSQAGVQFFGPGTRLTVL.